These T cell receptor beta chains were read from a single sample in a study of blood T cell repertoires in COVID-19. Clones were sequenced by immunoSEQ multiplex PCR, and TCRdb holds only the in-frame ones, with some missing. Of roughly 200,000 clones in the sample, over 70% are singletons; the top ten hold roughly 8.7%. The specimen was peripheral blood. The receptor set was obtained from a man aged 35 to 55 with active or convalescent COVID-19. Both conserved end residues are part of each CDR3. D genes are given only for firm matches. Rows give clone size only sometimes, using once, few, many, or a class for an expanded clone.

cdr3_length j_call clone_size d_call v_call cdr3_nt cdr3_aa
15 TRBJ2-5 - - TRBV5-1 TGCGCCAGCAGCTTGGTGGCAGGGCGGCAAGAGACCCAGTACTTC CASSLVAGRQETQYF
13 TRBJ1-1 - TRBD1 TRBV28 TGTGCCAGCAGACTCCCAGGGGGCCCTGAAGCTTTCTTT CASRLPGGPEAFF
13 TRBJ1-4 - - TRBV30 TGTGCCTGGAGTCCGGGGAGTGGTGAAAAACTGTTTTTT CAWSPGSGEKLFF
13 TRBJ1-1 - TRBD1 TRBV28 TGTGCCAGCAGCGTGACAGGGCCGACTGAAGCTTTCTTT CASSVTGPTEAFF
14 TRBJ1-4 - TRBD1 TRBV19 TGTGCCAGTAGTCCGGGACAGGGTATTGAAAAACTGTTTTTT CASSPGQGIEKLFF
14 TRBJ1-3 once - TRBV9 TGTGCCAGCAGCGTAGGCAGCTCTGGAAACACCATATATTTT CASSVGSSGNTIYF
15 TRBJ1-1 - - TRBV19 TGTGCCAGTAGTATTTTGAAGGGGTCGGACACTGAAGCTTTCTTT CASSILKGSDTEAFF
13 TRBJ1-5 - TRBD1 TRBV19 TGTGCCAGCTCGACAGGGTTCAATCAGCCCCAGCATTTT CASSTGFNQPQHF
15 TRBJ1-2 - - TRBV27 TGTGCCAGCAGAGAAGGTACAGGGCGGTACTATGGCTACACCTTC CASREGTGRYYGYTF
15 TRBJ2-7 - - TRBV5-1 TGCGCCAGCAGCTTGGGAGCAGGGGTCTCCTACGAGCAGTACTTC CASSLGAGVSYEQYF
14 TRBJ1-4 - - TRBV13 TGTGCCAGCAGCTTAGCGACAGGAACCGAAAAACTGTTTTTT CASSLATGTEKLFF
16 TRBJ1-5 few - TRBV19 TGTGCCAGTAAACAAACGGGGGGGGCGCAGGGTCAGCCCCAGCATTTT CASKQTGGAQGQPQHF
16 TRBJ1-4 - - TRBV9 TGTGCCAGCAGCCCCGCAGGGTTCCCCTCCAATGAAAAACTGTTTTTT CASSPAGFPSNEKLFF
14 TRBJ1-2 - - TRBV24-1 TGTGCCACCAGTGATTCCCGTAAGAGCTATGGCTACACCTTC CATSDSRKSYGYTF
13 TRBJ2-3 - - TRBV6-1 TGTGCCAGCAGTGACATGAGAGGAGATACGCAGTATTTT CASSDMRGDTQYF
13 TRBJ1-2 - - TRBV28 TGTGCCACTAGGACACCAGCTAACTATGGCTACACCTTC CATRTPANYGYTF
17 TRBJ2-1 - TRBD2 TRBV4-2 TGTGCCAGCAGCCACCGTAGCGGGGGCACCCCCATTAGTGAGCAGTTCTTC CASSHRSGGTPISEQFF
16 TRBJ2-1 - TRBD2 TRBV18 TGTGCCAGCTCACCCCCTCGGGGACTAGCGGGCAATGAGCAGTTCTTC CASSPPRGLAGNEQFF
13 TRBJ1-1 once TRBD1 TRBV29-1 TGCAGCGGGGGGGACAGGGAGAACACTGAAGCTTTCTTT CSGGDRENTEAFF
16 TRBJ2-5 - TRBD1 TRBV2 TGTGCCAGCAGTTTCGGGACAGGGGCCTCTCAAGAGACCCAGTACTTC CASSFGTGASQETQYF
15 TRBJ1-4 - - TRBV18 TGTGCCAGCTCACCATGGACAAGCGATAATGAAAAACTGTTTTTT CASSPWTSDNEKLFF
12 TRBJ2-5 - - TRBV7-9 TGTGCCAGCAACCAACAACAAGAGACCCAGTACTTC CASNQQQETQYF
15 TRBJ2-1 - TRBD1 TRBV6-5 TGTGCCAGCAGTCGCCGGGACAGGCGATACAATGAGCAGTTCTTC CASSRRDRRYNEQFF
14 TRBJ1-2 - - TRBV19 TGTGCCAGTAGTATCGGGGGAAGTAACTATGGCTACACCTTC CASSIGGSNYGYTF
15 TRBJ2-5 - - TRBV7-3 TGTGCCAGCAGCTTCATGGGGGCGGCGGGCGAGACCCAGTACTTC CASSFMGAAGETQYF
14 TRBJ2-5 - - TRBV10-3 TGTGCCATCAGTGATAAGAGCGGCCAAGAGACCCAGTACTTC CAISDKSGQETQYF
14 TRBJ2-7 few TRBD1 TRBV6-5 TGTGCCAGCCGGGACAGGGGATTGAGATACGAGCAGTACTTC CASRDRGLRYEQYF
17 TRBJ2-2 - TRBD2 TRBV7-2 TGTGCCAGCAGCTTAGGGAGCGGGAGGGCCGGGGCCGGGGAGCTGTTTTTT CASSLGSGRAGAGELFF
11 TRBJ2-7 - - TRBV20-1 TGCAGTGCTAGCCAGGGGTCCGAGCAGTACTTC CSASQGSEQYF
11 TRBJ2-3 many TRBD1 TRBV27 TGTGCCGTACAGGGGGCACATACGCAGTATTTT CAVQGAHTQYF
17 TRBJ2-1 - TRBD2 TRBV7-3 TGTGCCAGCAGTCCAGGAGGGGGGACTAGGACGGTCAATGAGCAGTTCTTC CASSPGGGTRTVNEQFF
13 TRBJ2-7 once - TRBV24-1 TGTGCCACCAGTGATTTAATGTCAGACGAGCAGTACTTC CATSDLMSDEQYF
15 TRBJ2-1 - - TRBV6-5 TGTGCCAGCAGTTACGACATGAGCTCCTACAATGAGCAGTTCTTC CASSYDMSSYNEQFF
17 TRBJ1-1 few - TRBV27 TGTGCCAGCAGTCCTGGGGGGGCTGGGGGGCGAGGCACTGAAGCTTTCTTT CASSPGGAGGRGTEAFF
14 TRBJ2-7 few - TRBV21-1 TGTGCCAGCAGCTCCCGAGGATCAACCTACGAGCAGTACTTC CASSSRGSTYEQYF
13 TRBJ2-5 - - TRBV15 TGTGCCACCAGCAGAGTCGAGAGAGAGACCCAGTACTTC CATSRVERETQYF
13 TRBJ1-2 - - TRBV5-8 TGTGCCAGCAGCTTGCACAGTAACTATGGCTACACCTTC CASSLHSNYGYTF
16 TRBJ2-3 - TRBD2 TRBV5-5 TGTGCCAGCAGCTTAGTAGCGGGAGGCGGCACAGATACGCAGTATTTT CASSLVAGGGTDTQYF
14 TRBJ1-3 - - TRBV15 TGTGCCACCAGCAGAGACAGGGCTGGAAACACCATATATTTT CATSRDRAGNTIYF
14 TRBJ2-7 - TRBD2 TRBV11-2 TGTGCCAGCAGCTTGGGACTAGCGGGGTACGAGCAGTACTTC CASSLGLAGYEQYF
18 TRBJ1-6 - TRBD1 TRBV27 TGTGCCAGCAGTCCGGGACAGGGGGTTCTGGCCTATAATTCACCCCTCCACTTT CASSPGQGVLAYNSPLHF
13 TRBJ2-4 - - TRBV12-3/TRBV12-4 TGTGCCAGCAGTTTTAAGGGGGTAAACATTCAGTACTTC CASSFKGVNIQYF
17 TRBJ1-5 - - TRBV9 TGTGCCAGCAGCGTAGGCTCCAGCTACGAGGTCAATCAGCCCCAGCATTTT CASSVGSSYEVNQPQHF
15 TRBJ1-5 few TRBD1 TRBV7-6 TGTGCCAGCAGCTCCCGACAGGGACAGAATCAGCCCCAGCATTTT CASSSRQGQNQPQHF
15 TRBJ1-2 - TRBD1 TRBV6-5 TGTGCCAGCAGTTACTCTACAGGGGGACTCTATGGCTACACCTTC CASSYSTGGLYGYTF
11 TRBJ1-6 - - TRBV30 TGTGCCTGGAGCGCGGCCGCGCCCCTCCACTTT CAWSAAAPLHF
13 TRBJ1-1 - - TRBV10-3 TGTGCCATCAGCCCACGGGGGAGCACTGAAGCTTTCTTT CAISPRGSTEAFF
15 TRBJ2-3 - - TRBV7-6 TGTGCCAGCAGCCCGGGGTTTATTGGCACAGATACGCAGTATTTT CASSPGFIGTDTQYF
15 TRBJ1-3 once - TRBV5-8 TGTGCCAGCAGCTTGGTTATGGGCCTCGGAAACACCATATATTTT CASSLVMGLGNTIYF
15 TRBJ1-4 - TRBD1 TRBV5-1 TGCGCCAGCAGCCCGTTACAGGGGGATGGTGAAAAACTGTTTTTT CASSPLQGDGEKLFF
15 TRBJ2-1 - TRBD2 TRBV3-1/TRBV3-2 TGTGCCAGCAGCGTACTAGCGGGGGGGAACAATGAGCAGTTCTTC CASSVLAGGNNEQFF
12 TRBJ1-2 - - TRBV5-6 TGTGCCAGCAGCGAGCATGGACAGGGCTACACCTTC CASSEHGQGYTF
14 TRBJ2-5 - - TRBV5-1 TGCGCCAGCAGCTTGATCCAGTTTCAAGAGACCCAGTACTTC CASSLIQFQETQYF
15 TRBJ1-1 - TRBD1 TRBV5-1 TGCGCCAGCAGCGTATACAGGGGAACGAACACTGAAGCTTTCTTT CASSVYRGTNTEAFF
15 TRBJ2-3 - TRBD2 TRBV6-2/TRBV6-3 TGTGCCAGCAGTTCAGGGACTAGCGGGGGGAATACGCAGTATTTT CASSSGTSGGNTQYF
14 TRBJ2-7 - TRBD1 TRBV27 TGTGCCAGCAGCACGGGACAGACCCCCTACGAGCAGTACTTC CASSTGQTPYEQYF
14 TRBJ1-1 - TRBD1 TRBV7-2 TGTGCCAGCAGCACGGACAGGTCGAACACTGAAGCTTTCTTT CASSTDRSNTEAFF
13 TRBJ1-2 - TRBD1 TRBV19 TGTGCCAGTATCGGCAGGGGGCTTTATGGCTACACCTTC CASIGRGLYGYTF
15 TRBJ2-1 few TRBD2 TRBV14 TGTGCCAGCAGCCAAGTTGCGGGAGGGTTCGCTGAGCAGTTCTTC CASSQVAGGFAEQFF